Each of the 24 T cell receptor beta chains below was sequenced from the same sample in a study of cytomegalovirus exposure and HLA in healthy donors. PCR primers comprised 60 Vbeta and 13 Jbeta primers. TCRdb's copy holds only in-frame clones and misses some; the assay was immunoSEQ multiplex PCR. The sample lists over 45,000 clones, roughly 80% occurring once. The sample taken for sequencing was PBMCs. These receptors all stem from a man aged 25 to 40 in good health and CMV-seronegative.

Details on this clone: An end of the junction does not agree with germline; a read error may underlie this. The chain is built from TRBV7-9 and TRBJ2-7; 10 bases map to TRBD1. CDR3 length equals 14 residues. Per the germline V gene, CDR1 is SEHNR and CDR2 is FQNEAQ (reference sequence). CDR3 nucleotides: TGTTCCAGCAGCCGGACAGGGGGCTCCTACGAGCAGTACTTC. It is translated as CSSSRTGGSYEQYF.

This clone is medium-sized in the sample. CDR3 amino acids: CASSDGQGADTQYF. CDR3 in DNA: TGTGCCAGCAGTGACGGACAGGGGGCAGATACGCAGTATTTT. The chain has TRBV6-4 and TRBJ2-3, with 10 bases lining up with TRBD1. The CDR3 extends over 14 amino acids. Germline lookup yields CDR1 MRHNA and CDR2 SNTAGT. V was clipped by 2 bases and J by 4 bases; unmatched bases: 0.

Here the CDR3 reads CASSHGEEVSGNTIYF. The CDR3 DNA follows: TGCGCCAGCAGCCACGGCGAGGAGGTCTCTGGAAACACCATATATTTT. The V and J genes are TRBV4-1 and TRBJ1-3; D uncertain. The ends were cut back, 3 bases at V and 0 bases at J, with 12 bases in the middle. The germline CDR1 and CDR2 sequences are MGHRA and YSYEKL. CDR3 length equals 16 residues.

Comment on this clone: The junction shows a germline mismatch at one end, possibly a read error. The chain joins TRBV7-9 to TRBJ2-2, with 7 bases lining up with TRBD2. Germline V gives CDR1 SEHNR, CDR2 FQNEAQ (reference sequence). The CDR3 contains 16 residues. The CDR3 here is CSSRRQSGAGFGELFF. Written as DNA, the CDR3 is TGTTCCAGCAGGAGACAGAGCGGGGCCGGTTTCGGGGAGCTGTTTTTT. Drawing the rest from reference TRBV7-9 and TRBJ2-2, the complete variable domain is DTGVSQNPRHKITKRGQNVTFRCDPISEHNRLYWYRQTLGQGPEFLTYFQNEAQLEKSRLLSDRFSAERPKGSFSTLEIQRTEQGDSAMYLCSSRRQSGAGFGELFFGEGSRLTVL.

CDR3: CASSWRGGRPNEQFF. Written as DNA, the CDR3 is TGTGCCAGCAGTTGGCGGGGGGGCCGCCCCAATGAGCAGTTCTTC. This chain links TRBV27 with TRBJ2-1, with 9 bases matching TRBD2. Germline CDR1 MNHEY, CDR2 SMNVEV (reference sequence). This CDR3 comprises 15 residues. With 4 bases clipped from V and 6 bases from J, the junction kept 7 bases outside the gene matches.

The chain carries TRBV4-3 and TRBJ1-2; 9 bases align to TRBD1. Germline V lookup: CDR1 LGHNA, CDR2 YSLEER. The CDR3 has 15 residues. V lost 2 bases to trimming and J lost 7 bases; unmatched junction nucleotides: 8. This chain's CDR3 is CASSQSSDRGVGYTF. The CDR3 coding sequence is TGCGCCAGCAGCCAATCCTCGGACAGGGGAGTTGGCTACACCTTC.

The rearrangement uses TRBV11-3 and TRBJ2-3, with 8 bases identical to TRBD1. The germline gives CDR1 SGHNT, CDR2 YENEEA. The CDR3 has 17 residues. The J segment lost 1 base and the V segment lost 5 bases, leaving 11 bases of the junction unmatched. The CDR3 coding sequence is TGTGCCAGCAGCCTCTCGGACAGGGCGGGCCGCACAGATACGCAGTATTTT. The encoded protein is CASSLSDRAGRTDTQYF.

The genes are TRBV6-5 and TRBJ2-1; D is unclear. This CDR3 has 13 amino acids. V was pared by 4 bases and J by 6 bases, with 10 bases between. Per germline, CDR1 MNHEY and CDR2 SVGAGI. CDR3 sequence (DNA): TGTGCCAGCAGTTTGGGCCTACCCAATGAGCAGTTCTTC. It is translated as CASSLGLPNEQFF.

This rearrangement joins TRBV9 to TRBJ1-5, with D possibly matching TRBD1 (5 bases). Germline-derived CDR1 and CDR2 are SGDLS and YYNGEE. Between the trimmed V and J ends, which lost 0 bases and 0 bases, there was a span of 7 bases. CDR3 length: 15 amino acids. This CDR3 is CASSVEGDSNQPQHF. In nucleotides, the CDR3 is TGTGCCAGCAGCGTAGAAGGGGATAGCAATCAGCCCCAGCATTTT.

The chain combines TRBV27 with TRBJ2-7; weak D call: TRBD2 (6 bases). Germline V gene data show CDR1 as MNHEY and CDR2 as SMNVEV (reference sequence). Trimming pared 3 bases from V and 0 bases from J, leaving 12 bases between. The CDR3 loop spans 15 amino acids. This CDR3 is CASSLGRGLSYEQYF. The CDR3 DNA is TGTGCCAGCAGTTTGGGGCGGGGACTCTCCTACGAGCAGTACTTC.

This rearrangement joins TRBV11-2 to TRBJ1-2, with D possibly matching TRBD1 (5 bases). Trimming took 5 bases from V and 4 from J, leaving 11 bases between them. Germline CDR1 is SGHAT and CDR2 is FQNNGV. The length of the CDR3 is 13 residues. CDR3 loop: CASSLGGGYGYTF. CDR3 sequence (DNA): TGTGCCAGCAGCCTTGGGGGGGGCTATGGCTACACCTTC.

The chain combines TRBV5-1 with TRBJ2-7; unclear D gene. Germline lookup yields CDR1 SGHRS and CDR2 YFSETQ. V was cut by 1 base and J by 5 bases, with 4 bases left in between. The CDR3 spans 11 residues. The CDR3 spells CASSLSDEQYF. CDR3 DNA sequence: TGCGCCAGCAGCTTGTCTGACGAGCAGTACTTC. Looking up the rest from reference TRBV5-1 and TRBJ2-7 gives the full variable domain: KAGVTQTPRYLIKTRGQQVTLSCSPISGHRSVSWYQQTPGQGLQFLFEYFSETQRNKGNFPGRFSGRQFSNSRSEMNVSTLELGDSALYLCASSLSDEQYFGPGTRLTVT.

Only one count was recorded for this clone. The chain carries TRBV9 and TRBJ2-1; tentatively, D is TRBD1 (5 bases). Germline lookup yields CDR1 SGDLS and CDR2 YYNGEE. The V end was cut by 3 bases, the J end by 2 bases, with 15 bases between. The CDR3 loop spans 16 amino acids. Written as DNA, the CDR3 is TGTGCCAGCAGCGGCGCTAGACCGGACACCTACAATGAGCAGTTCTTC. It encodes CASSGARPDTYNEQFF.

J is TRBJ1-1 and V is TRBV15; TRBD1 agrees at 7 bases. In germline, CDR1 is LNHNV, CDR2 YYDKDF (reference sequence). The CDR3 loop spans 13 amino acids. With V trimmed by 2 bases and J by 5 bases, 2 bases remained unmatched. The CDR3 sequence: CATSRQGDTEAFF. CDR3 DNA sequence: TGTGCCACCAGCAGACAGGGGGATACTGAAGCTTTCTTT.

The chain couples TRBV6-1 to TRBJ1-1; 7 nucleotides agree with TRBD1. Per germline, CDR1 MNHNS and CDR2 SASEGT. This CDR3 contains 15 residues. The ends lost 1 base at V and 4 bases at J; junction bases unmatched: 6. The CDR3 region is CASSEGAGTVTEAFF. Here the CDR3 DNA reads TGTGCCAGCAGTGAAGGCGCGGGGACAGTCACTGAAGCTTTCTTT.

The rearrangement joins TRBV9 to TRBJ2-1, with a weak D call TRBD1 (5 bases). Germline V gives CDR1 SGDLS, CDR2 YYNGEE. CDR3 length: 16 amino acids. V was shortened by 4 bases and J by 0 bases, with 14 bases between the two germline ends. CDR3 sequence: CASSPRDSRSYNEQFF. CDR3 DNA: TGTGCCAGCAGCCCCCGTGACAGCCGCTCCTACAATGAGCAGTTCTTC.

The V gene is TRBV7-8, the J gene TRBJ1-1; unclear D gene. The V gene's germline CDR1 is SGHVS and CDR2 FQNEAQ. Trimming pared 7 bases from V and 4 bases from J, leaving 13 bases between. The CDR3 is made up of 13 amino acids. The CDR3 reads CASKATGVTEAFF. CDR3 nucleotide sequence: TGTGCCAGCAAGGCGACCGGGGTCACTGAAGCTTTCTTT. The complete variable domain, with remaining parts taken from reference TRBV7-8 and TRBJ1-1, reads GAGVSQSPRYKVAKRGQDVALRCDPISGHVSLFWYQQALGQGPEFLTYFQNEAQLDKSGLPSDRFFAERPEGSVSTLKIQRTQQEDSAVYLCASKATGVTEAFFGQGTRLTVV.

This clone was recorded once. V gene TRBV4-3 combines with J gene TRBJ2-1; D possibly corresponds to TRBD2 (5 bases). Per the germline V gene, CDR1 is LGHNA and CDR2 is YSLEER. Between the trimmed V and J ends, which lost 3 bases and 8 bases, there was a span of 11 bases. This CDR3 is 13 amino acids long. CDR3 nucleotides: TGCGCCAGCAGCCAGGCCCGAGGGTATGAGCAGTTCTTC. Its protein is CASSQARGYEQFF.

The chain recombines TRBV7-8 with TRBJ1-1; 8 bases are a match to TRBD1. The CDR3 runs 16 residues. Looked up from germline, CDR1 is SGHVS and CDR2 is FQNEAQ. V shed 3 bases, J shed 4 bases, and the junction held 10 bases outside the gene matches. In DNA, the CDR3 is TGTGCCAGCAGCTTGCTGGGAGGACAGGGAAGCACTGAAGCTTTCTTT. Protein sequence: CASSLLGGQGSTEAFF.

The chain combines TRBV29-1 with TRBJ1-5, with TRBD1 matching over 9 bases. Germline assignment: CDR1 SQVTM and CDR2 ANQGSEA. The CDR3 runs 13 residues. Losses at the gene ends were 7 bases for V and 7 bases for J; bases not matched to a gene: 8. CDR3: CSASGQGGQPQHF. CDR3 nucleotide sequence: TGCAGCGCATCGGGACAGGGAGGCCAGCCCCAGCATTTT.

V gene TRBV9 combines with J gene TRBJ2-7, with D possibly being TRBD2 (6 bases). The CDR3 has 15 residues. Germline CDR1 and CDR2: SGDLS and YYNGEE. V was shortened by 4 bases and J by 2 bases, with 16 bases between the two germline ends. The CDR3 sequence: CASSTPGELTYEQYF. CDR3 coding DNA: TGTGCCAGCAGCACCCCGGGGGAACTAACCTACGAGCAGTACTTC.

This clone was seen a single time. V gene TRBV7-6 combines with J gene TRBJ1-5; no clear D gene. Germline lookup yields CDR1 SGHVS and CDR2 FNYEAQ. The CDR3 is 14 residues long. Trimming cost V 5 bases and J 6 bases, with 14 bases left between them. The CDR3 region has the DNA TGTGCCAGCAGCCCAAACGCGGTTGGTCAGCCCCAGCATTTT. It translates to CASSPNAVGQPQHF.

The rearrangement links TRBV19 to TRBJ1-5, with 8 bases fitting TRBD1. CDR1 and CDR2 (germline): LNHDA, SQIVND (reference sequence). V lost 7 bases, J lost 6 bases, and 8 bases stayed unmatched. This CDR3 spans 14 amino acids. This CDR3 is CASTPRRGPQPQHF. CDR3 coding DNA: TGTGCCAGTACCCCCCGCAGGGGGCCTCAGCCCCAGCATTTT.

The V gene is TRBV10-3, the J gene TRBJ1-1; the D gene is possibly TRBD1 (5 bases). The length of the CDR3 is 14 residues. Germline CDR1 and CDR2: ENHRY and SYGVKD. Trimming removed 4 bases from V and 0 bases from J, with 9 bases in between. CDR3 amino acids: CAISVGHLNTEAFF. In DNA, the CDR3 is TGTGCCATCAGTGTTGGACATTTGAACACTGAAGCTTTCTTT.